The entry below describes one TCR beta chain. This clonotype was picked up one time. Which antigen it targets is not known. The input lacks base qualities; no much larger clone sits a single base away. A single read counts as weak evidence. From the germline V gene, CDR1 is SQVTM and CDR2 is ANQGSEA. The CDR3 contains 15 residues, cysteine and phenylalanine counted. Only CDR3 DNA remains: 45 bases, in frame from the first base. Relative to germline, V is 6 bases shorter and J is 0 bases shorter, with 15 bases between their ends. The data originate from a study of CD8 T cells in Susac syndrome (dated by TCRdb to between 2018 and 2021). Background on the whole study: Whether CD8+ T cell activation and differentiation in Susac syndrome was antigen driven was tested using repertoire sequencing. CD8+ T cell repertoire clonality was compared between 11 to 12 healthy donors, roughly 14 Susac syndrome patients and 15 multiple sclerosis patients. The paper's findings and limits, for the study overall: The study acknowledged that relatively few individuals were included in the TCR sequencing and HLA analysis.

RNA was extracted with the RNeasy kit and 0.5 to 1 ug was reverse transcribed using random hexamers. The immunoSEQ multiplex PCR assay, which covers 54 Vbeta and 13 Jbeta segments, was used to amplify TCR beta CDR3 regions. PCR amplification bias was corrected by using a synthetic template baseline for primer optimization and computational correction. The paper's data handling went like this. Reads were annotated to V, D and J genes per IMGT and analyzed with immunoSEQ Analyzer, keeping only productive sequences. Clonality was computed as one minus Shannon entropy normalized by log2 of the number of productive unique sequences. For each patient and control, public and private clones were evaluated among the 100 most prevalent clones. A clone was defined as Susac-specific if it was absent from the healthy and MS cohorts, from around 960 published viral clones and from other ImmuneACCESS disease sequences. TCRdb cleaned the public reads at Q25 with fastp, built clones with MiXCR and kept in-frame beta chains. Merged by CDR3 protein, the rows form single entries marked with the most common genes and DNA. TCRdb, rather than the study authors, made the V and J calls. The sample table shows about 430,000 distinct CDR3 sequences, and approximately 85% are seen once. The leading ten clones occupy approximately 0.12% of the sample.

High-throughput TCR beta sequencing profiled peripheral blood CD8+ and CD4+ T cells from healthy donors, Susac syndrome patients and multiple sclerosis patients. The multiple sclerosis controls were treatment-naive patients whose relapsing-remitting disease, either stable or active, fulfilled the revised McDonald criteria. Bulk CD8+ and CD4+ T cells were purified by magnetic negative isolation, while CD8+ TEMRA cells were enriched using FACS. Blood was collected in EDTA tubes and processed within 24 hours, with PBMCs isolated through density gradient centrifugation. PBMCs destined for TCR sequencing were cryopreserved in liquid nitrogen and later thawed in a 37 °C water bath. Purity of sorted or isolated CD4+, CD8+ and CD8+ TEMRA cells was at least 90%.

The TCR originated in a human donor with multiple sclerosis. Sequencing was carried out using CD8+ T cells from PBMCs. Recombination connected TRBV29-1 to TRBJ2-4; the D gene identity is not certain. The sequence in DNA is TGCAGCGTCGGAGACACTCATCTAGCCAAAAACATTCAGTACTTC. This encodes CSVGDTHLAKNIQYF.